The TCR beta chain under discussion was sequenced for a study of blood T cell repertoires in COVID-19 (dated by TCRdb to the early 2020s). For the study in its entirety: Samples from collaborators originated in the United States, Italy and Spain and spanned both the acute and convalescent phases of COVID-19. The material from the prospective study consisted of cDNA or gDNA derived from T cells, B-cell-depleted T cells, or PBMCs. Deeply sampled blood TCRbeta repertoires from subjects exposed to, actively infected with, or recovered from COVID-19 were included in the dataset. The repertoires were released in a freely available public database intended as a resource for research on the immune response to SARS-CoV-2. Samples came from the ongoing ImmuneRACE study (first 160 participants) plus 1,254 subjects from 6 global collaborators. Sample metadata almost always included a de-identified subject ID, COVID-19 status, age in years and sex. Where available, HLA class I and class II types were taken from metadata supplied by the sample provider and were not determined by assay-based typing.

Whole blood was collected in K2EDTA tubes by collaborating institutions according to the institutions' own protocols. For TCRbeta analysis, collaborators shipped samples in one of three forms: frozen whole blood, isolated PBMCs, or DNA extracted from either of those sample types. CDR1 and CDR2 are drawn from the germline V gene: SGDLS, YYNGEE. V is pared back by 0 bases and J by 0 bases, with 16 bases lying between the germline termini. The CDR3 sequence holds 18 residues, the cysteine and phenylalanine included. The CDR3 DNA has 54 bases and is translated from base 1. As concerns this clone: Which antigen it targets is not known. It has no much larger one-base neighbor in the sample; base qualities were not kept.

What the work shows at the level of the full study, not this receptor alone: Clinical and demographic metadata were provided uncurated, with the amount varying by source and participant.

The immunoSEQ Assay, a bias-controlled multiplex PCR, was used to amplify TCRbeta CDR3 regions from genomic DNA. Under the source paper's analysis protocol: Within the assay, amplification of reference gene primers was used to estimate how many nucleated cells each sample contained. To quantify the absolute abundance of each unique TCRbeta CDR3 rearrangement, sequence reads were collapsed and filtered. For each sample, productive Simpson clonality was calculated as the square root of Simpson's diversity index over productive rearrangements. Entries here come from immuneACCESS through TCRdb and include only in-frame sequences with V and J called. Some clones fail to appear in such tables; in the studies checked, an unresolved V gene covers under half of the shortfall, and the cause of the remainder is unknown. That table furnishes V, J and clone size, whereas the DNA furnished D and trimming. The sample table contains hundreds of thousands of clones; only one count was recorded for over 75% of them. The ten largest clones take up 7.2% of the sample.

The material sequenced was peripheral blood. The chain was built from TRBV9 and TRBJ2-1; TRBD2 is a possible D gene, resting on 6 matching bases. This sequence originates from a human donor in a cohort sampled during active COVID-19. The nucleotides are TGTGCCAGCAGCGTAGGACTGGTTTACGGGAGCTCCTACAATGAGCAGTTCTTC. This translates into CASSVGLVYGSSYNEQFF. Outside the CDR3, residues come from the reference TRBV9 and TRBJ2-1 proteins, so the full variable domain is: DSGVTQTPKHLITATGQRVTLRCSPRSGDLSVYWYQQSLDQGLQFLIQYYNGEERAKGNILERFSAQQFPDLHSELNLSSLELGDSALYFCASSVGLVYGSSYNEQFFGPGTRLTVL.